The entry that follows covers one T cell receptor beta chain sequence. Libraries were prepared by immunoSEQ multiplex PCR; TCRdb keeps only in-frame clonotypes and omits some of them. The table records 700,000 or so clones, approximately 85% of them present only once. The sample belongs to a study of shared T cell receptors in the human thymus. Germline V gene data show CDR1 as SEHNR and CDR2 as FQNEAQ (reference sequence). The CDR3 has 16 residues. V shed 5 bases and J 10 bases; nucleotides not matched to a gene: 14. These same data were also listed under a study on human thymus T cells.

This chain links TRBV7-9 with TRBJ1-4; 9 nucleotides agree with TRBD1. The TCR comes from a girl under three years old with a congenital heart defect. The sample comprised thymocytes. The CDR3 sequence: CASSNFHRGRDGKLFF. CDR3 sequence (DNA): TGTGCCAGCAGCAATTTTCACAGGGGGCGCGATGGAAAACTGTTTTTT. The full variable domain, with the rest looked up from reference TRBV7-9 and TRBJ1-4, is DTGVSQNPRHKITKRGQNVTFRCDPISEHNRLYWYRQTLGQGPEFLTYFQNEAQLEKSRLLSDRFSAERPKGSFSTLEIQRTEQGDSAMYLCASSNFHRGRDGKLFFGSGTQLSVL.